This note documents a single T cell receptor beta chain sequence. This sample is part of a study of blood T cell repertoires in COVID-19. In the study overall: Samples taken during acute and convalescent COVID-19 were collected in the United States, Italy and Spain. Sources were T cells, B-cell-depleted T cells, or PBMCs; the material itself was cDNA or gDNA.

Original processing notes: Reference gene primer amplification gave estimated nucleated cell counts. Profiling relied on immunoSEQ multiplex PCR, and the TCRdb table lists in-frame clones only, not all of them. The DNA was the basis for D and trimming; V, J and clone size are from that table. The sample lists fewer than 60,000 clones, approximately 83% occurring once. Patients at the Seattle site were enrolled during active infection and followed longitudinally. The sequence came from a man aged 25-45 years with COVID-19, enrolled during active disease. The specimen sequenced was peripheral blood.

The CDR3 DNA follows: TGTGCCAGCAGCGTAGGGTCAGGTCTCGATTCACCCCTCCACTTT. Translating gives CASSVGSGLDSPLHF. V and J are TRBV9 and TRBJ1-6; D remains unclear. The CDR3 extends over 15 amino acids. CDR1 and CDR2 (germline): SGDLS, YYNGEE. Trimming stripped 0 bases from V and 8 bases from J, with 12 bases between.